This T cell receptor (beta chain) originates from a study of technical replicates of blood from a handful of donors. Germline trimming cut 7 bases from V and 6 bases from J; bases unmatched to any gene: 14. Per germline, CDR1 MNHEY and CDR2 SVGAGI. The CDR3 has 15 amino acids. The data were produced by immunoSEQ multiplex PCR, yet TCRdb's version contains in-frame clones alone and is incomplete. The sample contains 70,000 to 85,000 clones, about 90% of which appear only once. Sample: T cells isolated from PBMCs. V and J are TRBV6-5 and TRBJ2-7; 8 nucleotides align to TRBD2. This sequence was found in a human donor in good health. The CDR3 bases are TGTGCCAGCACCCCCGCGGGAGGTGATGGGCTCGAGCAGTACTTC. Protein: CASTPAGGDGLEQYF.